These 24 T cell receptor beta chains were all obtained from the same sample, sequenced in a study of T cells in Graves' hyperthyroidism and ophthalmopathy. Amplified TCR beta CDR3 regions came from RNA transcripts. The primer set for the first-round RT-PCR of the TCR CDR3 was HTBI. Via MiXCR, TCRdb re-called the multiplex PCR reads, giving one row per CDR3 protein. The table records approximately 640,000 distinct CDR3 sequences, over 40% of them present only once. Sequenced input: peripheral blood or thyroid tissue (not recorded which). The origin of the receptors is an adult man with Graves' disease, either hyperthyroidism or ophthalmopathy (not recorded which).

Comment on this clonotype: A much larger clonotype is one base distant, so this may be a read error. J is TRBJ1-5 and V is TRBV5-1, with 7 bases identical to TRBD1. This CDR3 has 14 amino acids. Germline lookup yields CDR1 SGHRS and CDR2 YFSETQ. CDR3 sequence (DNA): TGCGCCAGCAGCTGGGGAGGGGGCAATCAGCTCCAGCATTTT. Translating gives CASSWGGGNQLQHF.

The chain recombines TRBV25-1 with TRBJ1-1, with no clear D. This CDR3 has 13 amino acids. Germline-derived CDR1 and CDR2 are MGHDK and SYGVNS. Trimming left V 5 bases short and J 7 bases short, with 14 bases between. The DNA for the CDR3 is TGTGCCAGCAGTTTTTCCGGGGAGAATGAAGCTTTCTTT. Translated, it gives CASSFSGENEAFF.

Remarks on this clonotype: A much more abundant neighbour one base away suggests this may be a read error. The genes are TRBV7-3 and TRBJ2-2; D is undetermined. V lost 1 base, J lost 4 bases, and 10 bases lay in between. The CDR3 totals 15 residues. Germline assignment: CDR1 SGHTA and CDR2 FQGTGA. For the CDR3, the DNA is TGTGCCAGCAGCTTAAGGGTAGGGTCCACCGGGGAGCTGTTTTTT. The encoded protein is CASSLRVGSTGELFF.

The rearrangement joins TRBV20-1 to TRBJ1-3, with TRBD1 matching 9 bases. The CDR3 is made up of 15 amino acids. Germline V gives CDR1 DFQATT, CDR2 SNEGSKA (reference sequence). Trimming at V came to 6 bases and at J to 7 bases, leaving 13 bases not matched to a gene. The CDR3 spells CSAGQGWGVGNTIYF. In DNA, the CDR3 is TGCAGTGCGGGACAGGGTTGGGGCGTGGGCAACACCATATATTTT.

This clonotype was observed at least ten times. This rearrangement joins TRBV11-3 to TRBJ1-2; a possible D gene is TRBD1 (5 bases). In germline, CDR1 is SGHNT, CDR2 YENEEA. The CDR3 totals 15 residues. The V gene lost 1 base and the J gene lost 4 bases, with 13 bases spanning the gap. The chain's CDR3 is CASSLAGGAGYGYTF. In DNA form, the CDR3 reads TGTGCCAGCAGCTTAGCGGGGGGAGCGGGCTATGGCTACACCTTC.

The CDR3 coding sequence is TGTGCCAGCAGTGAATCTGGACAGTTTGAAGCTTTCTTT. Encoded protein: CASSESGQFEAFF. The chain uses TRBV25-1 and TRBJ1-1, with D possibly TRBD1 on 6 matching bases. The V gene's germline CDR1 is MGHDK and CDR2 SYGVNS. The CDR3 is made up of 13 amino acids. Trimming shortened V by 1 base and J by 7 bases, and 10 bases separated the two germline ends.

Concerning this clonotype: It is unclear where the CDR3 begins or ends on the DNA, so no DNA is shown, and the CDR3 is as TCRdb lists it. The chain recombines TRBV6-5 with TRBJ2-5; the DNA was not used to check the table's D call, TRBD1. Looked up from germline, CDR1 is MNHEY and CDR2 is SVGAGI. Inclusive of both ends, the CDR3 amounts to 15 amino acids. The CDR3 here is CASSFAQGAREKLYF.

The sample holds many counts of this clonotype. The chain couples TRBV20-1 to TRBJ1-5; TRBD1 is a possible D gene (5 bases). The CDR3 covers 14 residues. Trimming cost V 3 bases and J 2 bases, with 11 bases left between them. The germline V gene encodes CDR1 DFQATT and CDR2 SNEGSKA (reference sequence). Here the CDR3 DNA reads TGCAGTGCTAGGAGGTGGGGCGGCAATCAGCCCCAGCATTTT. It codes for CSARRWGGNQPQHF.

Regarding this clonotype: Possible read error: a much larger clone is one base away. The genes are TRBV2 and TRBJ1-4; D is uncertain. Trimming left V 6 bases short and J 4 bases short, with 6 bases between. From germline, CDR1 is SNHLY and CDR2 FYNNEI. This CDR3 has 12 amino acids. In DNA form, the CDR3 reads TGTGCCAGCAGCACACTTAATGAAAAACTGTTTTTT. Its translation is CASSTLNEKLFF.

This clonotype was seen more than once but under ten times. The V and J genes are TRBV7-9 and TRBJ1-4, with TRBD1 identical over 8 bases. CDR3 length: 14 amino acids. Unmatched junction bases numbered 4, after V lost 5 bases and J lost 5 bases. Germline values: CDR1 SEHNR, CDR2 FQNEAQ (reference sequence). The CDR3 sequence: CASSRQGANEKLFF. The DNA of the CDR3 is TGTGCCAGCAGCCGGCAGGGGGCAAATGAAAAACTGTTTTTT.

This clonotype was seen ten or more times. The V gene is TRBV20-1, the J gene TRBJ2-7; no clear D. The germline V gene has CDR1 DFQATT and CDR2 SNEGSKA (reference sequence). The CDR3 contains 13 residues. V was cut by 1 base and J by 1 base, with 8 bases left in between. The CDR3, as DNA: TGCAGTGCTAGAGTTGGTAGATCCTACGAGCAGTACTTC. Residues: CSARVGRSYEQYF.

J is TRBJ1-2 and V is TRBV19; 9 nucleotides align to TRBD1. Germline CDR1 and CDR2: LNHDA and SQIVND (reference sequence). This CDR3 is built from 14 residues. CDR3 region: CASGRDRDSYGYTF. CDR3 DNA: TGTGCTAGTGGCCGGGACAGGGACTCCTATGGCTACACCTTC. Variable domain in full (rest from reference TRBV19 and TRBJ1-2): DGGITQSPKYLFRKEGQNVTLSCEQNLNHDAMYWYRQDPGQGLRLIYYSQIVNDFQKGDIAEGYSVSREKKESFPLTVTSAQKNPTAFYLCASGRDRDSYGYTFGSGTRLTVV.

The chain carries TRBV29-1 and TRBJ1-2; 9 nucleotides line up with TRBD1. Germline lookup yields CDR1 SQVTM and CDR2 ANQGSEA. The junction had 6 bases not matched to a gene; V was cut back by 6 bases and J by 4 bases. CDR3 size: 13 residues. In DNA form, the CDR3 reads TGCAGCGTGGGGACAGGGTTTGCCTATGGCTACACCTTC. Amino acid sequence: CSVGTGFAYGYTF. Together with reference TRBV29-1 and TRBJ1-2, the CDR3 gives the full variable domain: SAVISQKPSRDICQRGTSLTIQCQVDSQVTMMFWYRQQPGQSLTLIATANQGSEATYESGFVIDKFPISRPNLTFSTLTVSNMSPEDSSIYLCSVGTGFAYGYTFGSGTRLTVV.

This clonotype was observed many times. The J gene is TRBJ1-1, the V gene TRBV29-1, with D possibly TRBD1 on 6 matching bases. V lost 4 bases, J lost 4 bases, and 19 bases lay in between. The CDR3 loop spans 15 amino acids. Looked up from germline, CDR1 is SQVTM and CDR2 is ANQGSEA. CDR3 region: CSVAEVGGRSTEAFF. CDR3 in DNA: TGCAGCGTTGCGGAGGTTGGGGGGCGAAGCACTGAAGCTTTCTTT.

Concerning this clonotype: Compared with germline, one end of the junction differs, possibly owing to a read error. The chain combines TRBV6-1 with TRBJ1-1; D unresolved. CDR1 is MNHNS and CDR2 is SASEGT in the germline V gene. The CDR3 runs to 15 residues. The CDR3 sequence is CAGRFEGRTYTEAFF. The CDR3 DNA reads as TGTGCCGGCAGATTTGAAGGACGGACCTACACTGAAGCTTTCTTT.

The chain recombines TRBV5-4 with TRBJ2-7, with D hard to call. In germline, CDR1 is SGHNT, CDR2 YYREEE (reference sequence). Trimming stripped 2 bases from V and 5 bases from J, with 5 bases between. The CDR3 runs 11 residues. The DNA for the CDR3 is TGTGCCAGCAGCTTCTTCAACGAGCAGTACTTC. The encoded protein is CASSFFNEQYF.

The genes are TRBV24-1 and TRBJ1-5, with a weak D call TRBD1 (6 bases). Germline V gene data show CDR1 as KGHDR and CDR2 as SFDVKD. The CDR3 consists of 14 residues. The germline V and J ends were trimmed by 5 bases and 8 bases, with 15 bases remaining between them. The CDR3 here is CATSGTTGGEPQHF. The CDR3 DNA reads TGTGCCACCAGTGGAACGACAGGAGGGGAGCCCCAGCATTTT.

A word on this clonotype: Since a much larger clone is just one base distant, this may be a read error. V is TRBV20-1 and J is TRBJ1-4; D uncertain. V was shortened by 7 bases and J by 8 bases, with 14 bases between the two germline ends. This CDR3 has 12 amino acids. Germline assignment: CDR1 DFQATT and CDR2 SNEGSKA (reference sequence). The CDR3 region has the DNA TGCAGTGTCGAGGTGGGAGGAGAAAAACTGTTTTTT. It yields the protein CSVEVGGEKLFF.

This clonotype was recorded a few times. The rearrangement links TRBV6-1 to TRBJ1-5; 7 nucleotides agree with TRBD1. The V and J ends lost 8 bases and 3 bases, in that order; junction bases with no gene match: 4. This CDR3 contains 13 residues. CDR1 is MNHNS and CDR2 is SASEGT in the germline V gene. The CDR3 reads CASETGFNQPQHF. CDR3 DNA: TGTGCCAGCGAGACAGGGTTCAATCAGCCCCAGCATTTT.

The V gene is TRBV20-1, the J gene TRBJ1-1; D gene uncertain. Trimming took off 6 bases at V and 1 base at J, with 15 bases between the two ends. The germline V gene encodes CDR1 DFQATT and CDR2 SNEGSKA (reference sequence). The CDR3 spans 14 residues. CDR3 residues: CSASSLAGNTEAFF. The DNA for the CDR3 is TGCAGTGCCAGCAGTCTCGCAGGGAACACTGAAGCTTTCTTT.

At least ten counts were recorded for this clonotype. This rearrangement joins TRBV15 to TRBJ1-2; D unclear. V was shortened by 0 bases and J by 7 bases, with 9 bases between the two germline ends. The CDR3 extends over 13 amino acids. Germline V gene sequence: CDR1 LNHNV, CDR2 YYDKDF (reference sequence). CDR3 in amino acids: CATSRDKGGGYTF. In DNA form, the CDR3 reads TGTGCCACCAGCAGAGATAAAGGTGGTGGCTACACCTTC.

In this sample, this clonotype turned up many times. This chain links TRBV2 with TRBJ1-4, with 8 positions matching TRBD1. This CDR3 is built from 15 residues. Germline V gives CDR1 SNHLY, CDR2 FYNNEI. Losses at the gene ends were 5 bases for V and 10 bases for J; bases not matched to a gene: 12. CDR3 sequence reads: CASSPTQGGLGKLFF. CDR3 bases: TGTGCCAGCAGTCCGACACAGGGGGGACTAGGAAAACTGTTTTTT.

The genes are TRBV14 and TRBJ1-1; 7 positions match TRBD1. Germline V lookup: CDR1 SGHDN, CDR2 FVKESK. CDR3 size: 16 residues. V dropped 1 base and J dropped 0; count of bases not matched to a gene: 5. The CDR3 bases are TGTGCCAGCAGCCAAGGGGACAGCCCATTGAACACTGAAGCTTTCTTT. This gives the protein CASSQGDSPLNTEAFF.

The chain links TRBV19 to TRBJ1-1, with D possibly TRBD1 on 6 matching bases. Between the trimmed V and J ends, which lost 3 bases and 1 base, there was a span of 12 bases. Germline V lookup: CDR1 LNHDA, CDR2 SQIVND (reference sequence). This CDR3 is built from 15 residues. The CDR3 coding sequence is TGTGCCAGTAGTATTCTCAGGGGTGGGAACACTGAAGCTTTCTTT. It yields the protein CASSILRGGNTEAFF.